One sample yielded the 29 T cell receptor beta chains listed below, sequenced in a study of spatial heterogeneity in lung cancer. Time point here: sample taken at primary tumor resection. Unsorted whole RNA from tumor, nontumor lung or frozen PBMC underwent sequencing. TCRdb called the 5' RACE reads again in MiXCR, with one record for every CDR3 protein. The sample gives 11,000 or so distinct CDR3 sequences, 3% to 4.5% of which show up once; 6% to 9.5% is in the top ten. The material was normal lung tissue next to the tumor, obtained at surgery. Every receptor here comes from a male donor with early-stage non-small cell lung cancer.

With respect to this clonotype: This beta chain is an off-target read within a library intended for alpha chains, so its frequency means little. The V call is TRBV19, the J call TRBJ2-5; D might be TRBD1 (5 bases). Between the trimmed V and J ends, which lost 6 bases and 5 bases, there was a span of 10 bases. The CDR3 contains 12 residues. Germline V lookup: CDR1 LNHDA, CDR2 SQIVND (reference sequence). CDR3 in amino acids: CASSGDSETQYF. The CDR3 DNA sequence: TGTGCCAGTAGCGGCGACAGTGAGACCCAGTACTTC.

Relative to its sample, this clonotype is medium-sized. Little can be read into the size of this beta chain, an off-target read in a library designed for alpha chains. The chain uses TRBV6-5 and TRBJ2-7, with D possibly being TRBD1 or TRBD2 (7 bases each). The CDR3 is made up of 14 amino acids. V shed 6 bases and J shed 0 bases, with 12 bases lying between them. Germline CDR1 MNHEY, CDR2 SVGAGI. CDR3: CASSRGTTSYEQYF. In DNA form, the CDR3 reads TGTGCCAGCAGCAGGGGGACTACCTCCTACGAGCAGTACTTC.

Many counts were recorded for this clonotype. This beta chain is an off-target read within a library intended for alpha chains, so its frequency means little. This rearrangement joins TRBV15 to TRBJ2-3, with unresolved D. The CDR3 spans 16 residues. V was clipped by 0 bases and J by 2 bases, with 12 bases between them. Germline CDR1 and CDR2: LNHNV and YYDKDF (reference sequence). CDR3 nucleotides: TGTGCCACCAGCAGAGAGGCCTCAATACTCACAGATACGCAGTATTTT. Translated: CATSREASILTDTQYF.

This clonotype was seen many times. The library was prepared for alpha chains; this beta chain is a stray read, so its frequency means little. The J gene is TRBJ2-5, the V gene TRBV11-2; perhaps TRBD2 as D (5 bases). Germline CDR1 reads SGHAT; CDR2 reads FQNNGV. CDR3 length equals 13 residues. The V gene lost 5 bases and the J gene lost 4 bases, with 11 bases spanning the gap. The CDR3 DNA is TGTGCCAGCAGCCGAGGGAGAGGAGAGACCCAGTACTTC. Protein: CASSRGRGETQYF.

This clonotype was counted ten times or more. Being off target in a library aimed at alpha chains, this beta chain has a size of little meaning. The rearrangement links TRBV6-5 to TRBJ1-5, with 9 bases aligning to TRBD1. Germline values: CDR1 MNHEY, CDR2 SVGAGI. The V gene end was trimmed by 4 bases and the J gene end by 6 bases; junction bases not matched to a gene: 4. The CDR3 is 14 amino acids. CDR3 coding DNA: TGTGCCAGCAGTTCGACAGGGGGTCTTCAGCCCCAGCATTTT. It translates to CASSSTGGLQPQHF.

Many counts were recorded for this clonotype. This beta chain lies outside the target of a library built for alpha chains; its clone size means little. The chain combines TRBV9 with TRBJ1-5, with TRBD1 identical over 7 bases. The V segment lost 4 bases and the J segment 9 bases; nucleotides outside the gene matches: 16. CDR1 and CDR2 from the germline V gene are SGDLS and YYNGEE. The CDR3 has 16 amino acids. DNA of the CDR3: TGTGCCAGCAGCCCTACCGGACAGGTCCACGAGGGGCCCCAGCATTTT. Its translation: CASSPTGQVHEGPQHF.

Concerning this clonotype: Within a library made for alpha chains, this beta chain is off target, and its count is uninformative. The rearrangement links TRBV21-1 to TRBJ2-7. TRBV21-1 is marked as a pseudogene. CDR3 size: 13 residues. The CDR3, as DNA: TGTGCCAGCGGTCAAGCCCAAACCTACGAGCAGTACTTC. This translates into CASGQAQTYEQYF.

This clonotype was detected many times. The library was designed around alpha chains, so this beta chain is a stray read whose abundance carries little weight. V is TRBV10-3 and J is TRBJ2-3, with 8 bases lining up with TRBD2. Germline assignment: CDR1 ENHRY and CDR2 SYGVKD. V lost 4 bases to trimming and J lost 11 bases; unmatched junction nucleotides: 11. This CDR3 contains 14 residues. The CDR3 protein is CAISGSSGAPGQYF. The CDR3 coding sequence is TGTGCCATCAGTGGAAGTAGCGGGGCCCCAGGGCAGTATTTT.

This clonotype was seen repeatedly, ten times or more. The library was designed around alpha chains, so this beta chain is a stray read whose abundance carries little weight. The gene calls are TRBV4-2 and TRBJ1-4, with D tentatively TRBD1 (5 bases). The CDR3 has 16 residues. The ends were cut back, 1 base at V and 8 bases at J, with 17 bases in the middle. Germline assignment: CDR1 LGHNA and CDR2 YNFKEQ. In DNA, the CDR3 is TGTGCCAGCAGCCAAGCAGAGGGACCAACGGGGGAAAAACTGTTTTTT. Protein product: CASSQAEGPTGEKLFF.

This clonotype occurred many times. Since it is a stray read in a library aimed at alpha chains, this beta chain has a size that is not meaningful. The chain couples TRBV11-2 to TRBJ1-2; D not resolved. This CDR3 contains 14 residues. V dropped 1 base and J dropped 4 bases, with 10 bases sitting between them. CDR1 and CDR2 (germline): SGHAT, FQNNGV. CDR3 in amino acids: CASSLAADLYGYTF. CDR3 nucleotides: TGTGCCAGCAGCTTAGCAGCAGACCTCTATGGCTACACCTTC.

This clonotype was seen many times. A library prepared for alpha chains yielded this beta chain as an off-target read; its size is of little meaning. This chain joins TRBV28 and TRBJ1-6; 7 bases are shared with TRBD1. The CDR3 extends over 15 amino acids. CDR1 and CDR2 from the germline V gene are MDHEN and SYDVKM. V shed 5 bases and J 7 bases; nucleotides not matched to a gene: 8. The CDR3 loop reads CASSRSGQLNSPLHF. The CDR3 DNA follows: TGTGCCAGCAGTCGTTCGGGACAGCTGAATTCACCCCTCCACTTT.

In this sample, this clonotype turned up many times. This beta chain was picked up by a library intended for alpha chains and is off target, so its count carries little meaning. The rearrangement uses TRBV6-5 and TRBJ2-3; TRBD2 matches at 11 bases. Germline CDR1 MNHEY, CDR2 SVGAGI. With 6 bases clipped from V and 8 bases from J, the junction kept 10 bases outside the gene matches. CDR3 length: 15 amino acids. CDR3 bases: TGTGCCAGCAGCCAGGGACTAGCGGTACAGGGTACGCAGTATTTT. Amino acids: CASSQGLAVQGTQYF.

By sample share, this clonotype is medium-sized (0.01 to 0.1%). The size of this beta chain means little, since it is a stray read in a library made for alpha chains. The chain is built from TRBV20-1 and TRBJ2-3, with D possibly matching TRBD2 (5 bases). Germline V gene data show CDR1 as DFQATT and CDR2 as SNEGSKA (reference sequence). Trimming removed 2 bases at V and 5 bases at J, with 14 bases between. There are 14 residues in the CDR3. The CDR3 DNA reads TGCAGTGCTAGATCGGGTCTAGCAAGAGATACGCAGTATTTT. This gives the protein CSARSGLARDTQYF.

This clonotype was found many times. This beta chain is a stray sequence in a library constructed for alpha chains; its clone size is not meaningful. This chain connects TRBV7-9 to TRBJ2-1, with a weak D call TRBD1 (6 bases). The germline gives CDR1 SEHNR, CDR2 FQNEAQ (reference sequence). V was pared by 4 bases and J by 7 bases, with 8 bases between. This CDR3 is 12 amino acids long. This CDR3 is CASSSGENEQFF. In nucleotides, the CDR3 is TGTGCCAGCAGCTCAGGGGAGAATGAGCAGTTCTTC.

This clonotype counts as medium-sized. This beta chain came through as a stray read in a library set up for alpha chains, and its size says little. V gene TRBV7-9 combines with J gene TRBJ1-1; 7 bases are shared with TRBD1. This CDR3 spans 17 amino acids. The germline V gene encodes CDR1 SEHNR and CDR2 FQNEAQ (reference sequence). V lost 1 base, J lost 3 bases, and 11 bases stayed unmatched. The CDR3 DNA sequence: TGTGCCAGCAGCTTAGTATACAGGGGCAGTGGGGACACTGAAGCTTTCTTT. Encoded protein: CASSLVYRGSGDTEAFF.

With respect to this clonotype: The library was built for alpha chains, so this beta chain is an off-target read and its size means little. V and J are TRBV7-3 and TRBJ2-5, with D tentatively TRBD1 (6 bases). The CDR3 consists of 16 residues. CDR1 SGHTA and CDR2 FQGTGA come from the germline V gene. V lost 2 bases and J 2 bases, leaving 15 bases between the germline ends. The CDR3 coding sequence is TGTGCCAGCAGCTTAGTTGCGACAGGAACACAAGAGACCCAGTACTTC. Translation: CASSLVATGTQETQYF.

Ten or more counts support this clonotype. Since the library was made to target alpha chains, this beta chain is a stray read and its abundance is not meaningful. This chain connects TRBV28 to TRBJ2-7; D unclear. Germline-derived CDR1 and CDR2 are MDHEN and SYDVKM. The CDR3 is 12 residues long. Trimming cost V 4 bases and J 3 bases, with 7 bases left between them. The CDR3 is CASSYWSYEQYF. DNA of the CDR3: TGTGCCAGCAGTTATTGGAGCTACGAGCAGTACTTC.

This clonotype was counted a single time. This beta chain came through as a stray read in a library set up for alpha chains, and its size says little. The chain couples TRBV7-2 to TRBJ2-7; TRBD1 might be the D (6 bases). Germline values: CDR1 SGHTA, CDR2 FQGNSA. The CDR3 contains 13 residues. With 3 bases removed from V and 3 bases from J, the gap between germline ends came to 9 bases. The CDR3 DNA reads TGTGCCAGCAGCTTGGGACAACTCTACGAGCAGTACTTC. Encoded protein: CASSLGQLYEQYF.

This clonotype was detected ten times or more. This beta chain slipped into a library made for alpha chains as a stray read, so its size is not meaningful. The chain joins TRBV10-1 to TRBJ1-1, with a weak D call TRBD1 (6 bases). Germline V gene data show CDR1 as WNHNN and CDR2 as SYGVQD (reference sequence). The V gene lost 2 bases and the J gene lost 11 bases, with 18 bases spanning the gap. CDR3 length: 14 amino acids. In DNA form, the CDR3 reads TGCGCCAGCAGTGAGGCAGGGGCCCCGAATGGGGCTTTCTTT. It codes for CASSEAGAPNGAFF.

This clonotype rates as medium-sized. Being off target in a library aimed at alpha chains, this beta chain has a size of little meaning. The chain has TRBV6-6 and TRBJ2-1, with TRBD2 matching 8 bases. J gave up 6 bases and V 7 bases, and 14 bases lay outside the gene matches. CDR1 is MNHNY, CDR2 SVGAGI, per germline (reference sequence). The CDR3 is 16 amino acids. The CDR3 nucleotides read TGTGCCAGCATTGATCCCTTCCGGGAGGGGGGCAATGAGCAGTTCTTC. Translated: CASIDPFREGGNEQFF.

Many counts were recorded for this clonotype. The library was designed around alpha chains, so this beta chain is a stray read whose abundance carries little weight. J is TRBJ2-7 and V is TRBV27, with D hard to call. V lost 5 bases, J lost 6 bases, and 8 bases lay in between. Germline assignment: CDR1 MNHEY and CDR2 SMNVEV (reference sequence). The CDR3 has 11 amino acids. The CDR3 nucleotides read TGTGCCAGCAGTAGCTCCCGCGAGCAGTACTTC. Its translation: CASSSSREQYF.

This clonotype occurred many times. A library made for alpha chains picked up this beta chain off target, so its size means little. The rearrangement joins TRBV11-2 to TRBJ2-2; D not resolved. This CDR3 is 13 amino acids long. Trimming took off 7 bases at V and 7 bases at J, with 13 bases between the two ends. Per the germline V gene, CDR1 is SGHAT and CDR2 is FQNNGV. CDR3 bases: TGTGCCAGCACCCCCCTTAGCATCGGGGAGCTGTTTTTT. This encodes CASTPLSIGELFF.

This clonotype was detected ten times or more. This beta chain is off target for a library built for alpha chains, so its abundance means little. This chain uses TRBV3-1 with TRBJ2-5; D unresolved. The CDR3 totals 12 residues. Germline V gene data show CDR1 as LGHDT and CDR2 as YNNKEL (reference sequence). The germline V and J ends were trimmed by 6 bases and 3 bases, with 8 bases remaining between them. CDR3 protein: CASRPDKETQYF. CDR3 sequence (DNA): TGTGCCAGCAGGCCAGATAAAGAGACCCAGTACTTC.

This clonotype was seen many times. This beta chain appears as a stray read in a library generated for alpha chains; its size is not informative. CDR3: CSAPPGTAGSEQFF. CDR3 DNA sequence: TGCAGCGCCCCTCCCGGGACTGCGGGAAGTGAGCAGTTCTTC. The J gene is TRBJ2-1, the V gene TRBV29-1; the D gene is possibly TRBD2 (6 bases). The germline gives CDR1 SQVTM, CDR2 ANQGSEA. The CDR3 is made up of 14 amino acids. V lost 7 bases to trimming and J lost 9 bases, with 22 bases between them.

This clonotype is deemed medium-sized. Found in a library prepared for alpha chains, this beta chain is an off-target read, and its abundance has little meaning. The chain uses TRBV7-8 and TRBJ2-1; tentatively, D is TRBD1 or TRBD2 (5 bases each). V was clipped by 3 bases and J by 7 bases, with 10 bases between them. This CDR3 is 13 amino acids long. The germline V gene has CDR1 SGHVS and CDR2 FQNEAQ. CDR3 bases: TGTGCCAGCAGCTTTACAGGACTGAATGAGCAGTTCTTC. It yields the protein CASSFTGLNEQFF.

In its sample, this clonotype was seen many times. With the library built for alpha chains, this beta chain is off target and its frequency is not meaningful. The rearrangement uses TRBV6-2 or TRBV6-3 and TRBJ2-1; a weak D match, TRBD2 (5 bases). Trimming left V 0 bases short and J 4 bases short, with 13 bases between. From germline, CDR1 is MNHEY and CDR2 SVGEGT. The CDR3 has 16 amino acids. This CDR3 reads CASSYSTQRGYNEQFF. The CDR3 nucleotides read TGTGCCAGCAGTTACTCGACCCAGCGAGGGTACAATGAGCAGTTCTTC.

By share of the sample, this clonotype is medium-sized. With the library built for alpha chains, this beta chain is off target and its frequency is not meaningful. This chain links TRBV6-5 with TRBJ1-6, with D uncertain. CDR1 MNHEY and CDR2 SVGAGI come from the germline V gene. The CDR3 consists of 15 residues. The V end was cut by 6 bases, the J end by 5 bases, with 14 bases between. CDR3 in amino acids: CASSHSAANNSPLHF. In nucleotides, the CDR3 is TGTGCCAGCAGCCACTCCGCGGCTAATAATTCACCCCTCCACTTT.

This clonotype was counted at least ten times. In a library made to pick up alpha chains, this beta chain is a stray read with a size that means little. The rearrangement joins TRBV9 to TRBJ2-3, with 9 bases matching TRBD1. Germline trimming cut 2 bases from V and 4 bases from J; bases unmatched to any gene: 5. CDR3 size: 15 residues. Per germline, CDR1 SGDLS and CDR2 YYNGEE. CDR3 nucleotides: TGTGCCAGCAGCGTCGGACAGGGGCTTTCAGATACGCAGTATTTT. It yields the protein CASSVGQGLSDTQYF. Variable domain in full (rest from reference TRBV9 and TRBJ2-3): DSGVTQTPKHLITATGQRVTLRCSPRSGDLSVYWYQQSLDQGLQFLIQYYNGEERAKGNILERFSAQQFPDLHSELNLSSLELGDSALYFCASSVGQGLSDTQYFGPGTRLTVL.

This clonotype counts as medium-sized. The size of this beta chain means little, since it is a stray read in a library made for alpha chains. The gene calls are TRBV19 and TRBJ1-5; tentative D call: TRBD1 (6 bases). The CDR3 is 15 residues long. Deletions cut 2 bases from V and 6 bases from J, with 14 bases between. Germline V CDR1 and CDR2: LNHDA, SQIVND (reference sequence). CDR3 amino acids: CASSITGSWIQPQHF. The CDR3 bases are TGTGCCAGTAGTATAACAGGGAGTTGGATTCAGCCCCAGCATTTT.